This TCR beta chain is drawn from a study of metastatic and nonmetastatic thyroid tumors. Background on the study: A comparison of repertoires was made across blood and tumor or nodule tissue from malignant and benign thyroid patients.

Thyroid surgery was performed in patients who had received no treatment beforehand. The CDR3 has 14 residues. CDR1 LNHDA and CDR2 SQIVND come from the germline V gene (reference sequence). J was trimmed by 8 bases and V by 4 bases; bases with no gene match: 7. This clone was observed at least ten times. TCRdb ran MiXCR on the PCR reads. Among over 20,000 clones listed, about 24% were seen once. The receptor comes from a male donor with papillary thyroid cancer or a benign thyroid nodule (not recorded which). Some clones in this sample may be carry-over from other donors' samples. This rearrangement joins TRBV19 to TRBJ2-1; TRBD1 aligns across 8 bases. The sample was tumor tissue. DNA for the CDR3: TGTGCCAGTAGTACACTACAGGGGGTGTATGAGCAGTTCTTC. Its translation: CASSTLQGVYEQFF.